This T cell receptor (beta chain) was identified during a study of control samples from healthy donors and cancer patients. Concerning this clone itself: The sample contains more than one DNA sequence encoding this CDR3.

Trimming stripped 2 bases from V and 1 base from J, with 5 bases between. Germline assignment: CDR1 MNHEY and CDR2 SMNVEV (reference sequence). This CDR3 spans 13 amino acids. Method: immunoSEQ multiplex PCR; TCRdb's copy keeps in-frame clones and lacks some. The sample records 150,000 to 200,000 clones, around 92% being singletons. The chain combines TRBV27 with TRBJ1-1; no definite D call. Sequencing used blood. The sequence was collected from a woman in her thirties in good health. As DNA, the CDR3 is TGTGCCAGCAGTTTAGCAGCGAACACTGAAGCTTTCTTT. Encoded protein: CASSLAANTEAFF.